This T cell receptor (beta chain) was identified in a study of shared clonotypes between healthy human individuals. Study background: Per donor, CD8 memory used one plate, CD8 naive used two, CD4 memory used three and CD4 naive used three.

Profiled with immunoSEQ multiplex PCR; TCRdb holds only in-frame clones, not every one. This repertoire shows roughly 2,300,000 clones, 80% to 95% found once; its top ten account for approximately 0.41%. This CDR3 region has 15 residues. Per germline, CDR1 SNHLY and CDR2 FYNNEI. The V segment lost 3 bases and the J segment 2 bases; nucleotides outside the gene matches: 3. Healthy HIV-negative adults without recent acute infections or vaccinations served as donors. Concerning this clone itself: Its antigen remains unknown.

Study-wide results and caveats: Among the subsets, naive ones generally showed larger estimated richness than memory ones. Blood was the sole source, and tissue repertoires probably differ.

This sequence was found in a man aged 18 to 29 in good health. Some clones in this sample may be carry-over from other donors' samples. V gene TRBV2 combines with J gene TRBJ1-5; TRBD1 aligns across 8 bases. The sample taken for sequencing was naive CD4+ T cells from PBMCs. Subset described: CD45RA+ positively selected. The DNA of the CDR3 is TGTGCCAGCAGTGACTGGGGACAGGGCAATCAGCCCCAGCATTTT. It encodes CASSDWGQGNQPQHF.